These 13 T cell receptor beta chains were sequenced from one sample in a study of shared clonotypes between healthy human individuals. The table came from immunoSEQ multiplex PCR; TCRdb's copy has only in-frame clones and leaves some out. The sample holds about 650,000 clones; less than 97% are singletons and the top ten take 0.09% to 0.13%. CD45RO-negative, CCR7-positively selected cells formed the naive CD8 fraction, excluding terminally differentiated effector memory CD45RA+ cells. Material: naive CD8+ T cells sorted from blood. The receptors stem from a woman aged 30 to 39 in good health.

The J gene is TRBJ2-3, the V gene TRBV7-2; the match to TRBD2 covers 10 bases. Germline assignment: CDR1 SGHTA and CDR2 FQGNSA. The CDR3 runs 17 residues. V trimming: 3 bases; J trimming: 1 base; junction bases outside the gene matches: 7. This CDR3 reads CASSLDLAGVGTDTQYF. As DNA, the CDR3 is TGTGCCAGCAGCTTGGACCTAGCGGGAGTGGGCACAGATACGCAGTATTTT.

This rearrangement joins TRBV7-9 to TRBJ1-5; D is uncertain. V lost 7 bases to trimming and J lost 0 bases, with 10 bases between them. This CDR3 is built from 14 residues. The V gene's germline CDR1 is SEHNR and CDR2 FQNEAQ (reference sequence). This CDR3 reads CASTPAYSNQPQHF. CDR3 DNA sequence: TGTGCCAGCACCCCAGCGTATAGCAATCAGCCCCAGCATTTT.

In this sample, this clone turned up once. V gene TRBV7-9 combines with J gene TRBJ1-1; 7 bases line up with TRBD1. CDR3 length: 12 residues. Germline V CDR1 and CDR2: SEHNR, FQNEAQ (reference sequence). Trimming at V came to 5 bases and at J to 8 bases, leaving 5 bases not matched to a gene. The CDR3 DNA sequence: TGTGCCAGCAGCAGTGAGGGACAGGAAGCTTTCTTT. Translation: CASSSEGQEAFF.

The chain has TRBV27 and TRBJ2-3; perhaps TRBD2 as D (5 bases). Germline V gene sequence: CDR1 MNHEY, CDR2 SMNVEV (reference sequence). CDR3 size: 17 residues. Trimming pared 6 bases from V and 6 bases from J, leaving 25 bases between. The CDR3 reads CASSPTPVIGTGDTQYF. The DNA of the CDR3 is TGTGCCAGCAGCCCCACCCCCGTCATAGGCACGGGGGATACGCAGTATTTT.

Comments on this clone: The junction departs from germline at one end; a sequencing error may be responsible. V is TRBV6-5 and J is TRBJ2-1; the match to TRBD2 covers 10 bases. Germline CDR1 MNHEY, CDR2 SVGAGI. This CDR3 contains 16 residues. CDR3 bases: TGTGCCACCAGTTACATCCTAGCGGGAGTAGGGAATGAGCAGTTCTTC. Protein product: CATSYILAGVGNEQFF.

V gene TRBV27 combines with J gene TRBJ2-1; no clear D. CDR1 and CDR2 (germline): MNHEY, SMNVEV (reference sequence). V shed 5 bases and J shed 6 bases, with 8 bases lying between them. This CDR3 spans 12 amino acids. CDR3: CASSTLSNEQFF. The CDR3 nucleotides read TGTGCCAGCAGTACCCTATCCAATGAGCAGTTCTTC.

The V gene is TRBV7-8, the J gene TRBJ2-5, with 13 bases matching TRBD2. Germline CDR1 SGHVS, CDR2 FQNEAQ. This CDR3 contains 18 residues. V dropped 5 bases and J dropped 5; count of bases not matched to a gene: 14. The CDR3 loop reads CASSRGLAGARLKETQYF. The CDR3 region has the DNA TGTGCCAGCAGCCGCGGACTAGCGGGAGCCAGGTTGAAGGAGACCCAGTACTTC.

V gene TRBV29-1 combines with J gene TRBJ1-2; weak D call: TRBD1 (5 bases). The CDR3 is 13 residues long. In germline, CDR1 is SQVTM, CDR2 ANQGSEA. The V end was cut by 0 bases, the J end by 4 bases, with 9 bases between. DNA of the CDR3: TGCAGCGTTGAAGATTGGCAGGGCTATGGCTACACCTTC. As protein: CSVEDWQGYGYTF.

The V gene is TRBV9, the J gene TRBJ2-1; 9 bases are shared with TRBD1. Trimming cost V 0 bases and J 3 bases; bases outside gene matches: 10. Germline V lookup: CDR1 SGDLS, CDR2 YYNGEE. The CDR3 has 18 residues. The CDR3 sequence is CASSVVDRGPGVYNEQFF. The CDR3, as DNA: TGTGCCAGCAGCGTAGTGGACAGGGGCCCGGGGGTCTACAATGAGCAGTTCTTC.

The chain couples TRBV27 to TRBJ2-1, with D perhaps matching TRBD1 or TRBD2 (6 bases each). Germline V gives CDR1 MNHEY, CDR2 SMNVEV (reference sequence). CDR3 length: 14 amino acids. The ends were cut back, 2 bases at V and 4 bases at J, with 9 bases in the middle. This chain's CDR3 is CASSLLGGYNEQFF. As DNA, the CDR3 is TGTGCCAGCAGTTTACTAGGGGGGTACAATGAGCAGTTCTTC.

The V call is TRBV28, the J call TRBJ2-7, with D tentatively TRBD1 (6 bases). V was pared by 2 bases and J by 3 bases, with 11 bases between. Germline V gives CDR1 MDHEN, CDR2 SYDVKM. The CDR3 sequence is 14 residues long. CDR3 sequence: CASSLVGRGYEQYF. CDR3 DNA: TGTGCCAGCAGTTTAGTCGGCAGGGGCTACGAGCAGTACTTC.

Notes on this clone: Other DNA sequences in the sample encode the same CDR3. In DNA, the CDR3 is TGTGCCAGCAGTTTCAGGGTGACAGATACGCAGTATTTT. Its protein is CASSFRVTDTQYF. This chain links TRBV28 with TRBJ2-3, with TRBD1 as a possible D gene (5 bases). Trimming removed 3 bases at V and 3 bases at J, with 7 bases between. The CDR3 is 13 residues long. Germline CDR1 is MDHEN and CDR2 is SYDVKM.

The chain's CDR3 is CASSDGPLGAGANVLTF. The CDR3 DNA sequence: TGTGCCAGCAGTGACGGCCCCCTGGGAGCTGGGGCCAACGTCCTGACTTTC. This chain connects TRBV6-4 to TRBJ2-6; D may be TRBD2 (5 bases). V shed 2 bases and J shed 2 bases, with 13 bases lying between them. The CDR3 consists of 17 residues. The germline gives CDR1 MRHNA, CDR2 SNTAGT.